This T cell receptor (beta chain) was profiled in a study of molecular identifiers for immune sequencing clone quantification. Study outcomes and limitations: For effector cells, clones above 20 RNA copies held over 99% of molecules; for naive cells, under 1%.

This clonotype was counted at least ten times. As yet, its antigen is unknown. V was pared by 2 bases and J by 2 bases, with 6 bases between. This CDR3 spans 13 amino acids. The naive CD8 libraries originated from between 20,000 and 1,000,000 sorted cells and drew on 10%, 30% or 50% RNA. Naive CD8 T cells were sorted as CD8+CD4-CCR7+CD45RA+. With listed TCR primers and previously described methods, bulk TCR libraries were prepared. One entry per CDR3 protein, called by TCRdb with MiXCR from the PCR reads. The table records 250,000 to 400,000 distinct CDR3 sequences, over 20% of them present only once. Sequencing input: naive CD8+ T cells from blood, with Jurkat cell RNA spiked in. As for subset: FACS-sorted CD8+CD4-CCR7+CD45RA+ naive T cells. The V call is TRBV6-7, the J call TRBJ1-1; D is ambiguous. TRBV6-7 is classed as an ORF, of uncertain function. This clonotype originated in a human donor in good health. Some libraries in this study had Jurkat cell RNA spiked in. Here the CDR3 reads CASSYPRNTEAFF. CDR3 DNA sequence: TGTGCCAGCAGTTACCCCAGAAACACTGAAGCTTTCTTT.